This TCR beta chain came from a study of T cells in Graves' hyperthyroidism and ophthalmopathy. The CDR3 has 15 amino acids. V lost 3 bases and J lost 1; bases outside the gene matches: 7. From germline, CDR1 is SGDLS and CDR2 YYNGEE. Amplification of TCR beta CDR3 regions was performed using RNA transcripts as template. In the first-round RT-PCR of the TCR CDR3, the HTBI primer set was used. TCRdb redid the calling of the multiplex PCR reads with MiXCR, one entry per CDR3 protein. The sample yields 500,000 to 700,000 distinct CDR3 sequences, 16% seen once. This clonotype was detected many times. The J gene is TRBJ2-7, the V gene TRBV9; 7 nucleotides agree with TRBD1. The source of this sequence is a woman under 30 with Graves' hyperthyroidism. The sequenced sample was blood. In nucleotides, the CDR3 is TGTGCCAGCAGCGAGCGGCCGGGACAGTCCTACGAGCAGTACTTC. Translation: CASSERPGQSYEQYF. Supplemented by reference TRBV9 and TRBJ2-7, the full variable domain reads DSGVTQTPKHLITATGQRVTLRCSPRSGDLSVYWYQQSLDQGLQFLIQYYNGEERAKGNILERFSAQQFPDLHSELNLSSLELGDSALYFCASSERPGQSYEQYFGPGTRLTVT.